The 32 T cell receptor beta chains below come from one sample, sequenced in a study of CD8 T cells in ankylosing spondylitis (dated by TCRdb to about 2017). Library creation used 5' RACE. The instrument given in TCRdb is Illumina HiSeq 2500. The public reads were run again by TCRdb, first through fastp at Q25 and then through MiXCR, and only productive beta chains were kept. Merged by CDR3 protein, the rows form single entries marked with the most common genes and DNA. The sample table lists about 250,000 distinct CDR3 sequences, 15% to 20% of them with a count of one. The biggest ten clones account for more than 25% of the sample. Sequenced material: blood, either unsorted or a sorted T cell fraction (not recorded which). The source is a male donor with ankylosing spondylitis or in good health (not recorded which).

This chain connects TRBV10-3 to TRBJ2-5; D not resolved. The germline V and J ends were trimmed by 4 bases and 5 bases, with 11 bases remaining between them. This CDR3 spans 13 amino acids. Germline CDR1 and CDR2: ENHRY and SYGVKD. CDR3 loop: CAISGLVDETQYF. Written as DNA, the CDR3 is TGTGCCATCAGTGGGCTAGTTGACGAGACCCAGTACTTC.

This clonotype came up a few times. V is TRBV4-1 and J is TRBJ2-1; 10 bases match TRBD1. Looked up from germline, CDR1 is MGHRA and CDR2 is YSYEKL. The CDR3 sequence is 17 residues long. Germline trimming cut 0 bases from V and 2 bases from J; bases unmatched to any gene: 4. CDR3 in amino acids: CASSQDRGTGAYNEQFF. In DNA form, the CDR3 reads TGCGCCAGCAGCCAAGATAGGGGGACAGGGGCCTACAATGAGCAGTTCTTC.

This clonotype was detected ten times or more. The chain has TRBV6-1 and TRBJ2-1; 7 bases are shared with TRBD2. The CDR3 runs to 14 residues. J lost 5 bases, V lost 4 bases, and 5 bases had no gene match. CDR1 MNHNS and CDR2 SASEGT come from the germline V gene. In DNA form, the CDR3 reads TGTGCCAGCAGTGGACTAGCTCATCACAATGAGCAGTTCTTC. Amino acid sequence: CASSGLAHHNEQFF.

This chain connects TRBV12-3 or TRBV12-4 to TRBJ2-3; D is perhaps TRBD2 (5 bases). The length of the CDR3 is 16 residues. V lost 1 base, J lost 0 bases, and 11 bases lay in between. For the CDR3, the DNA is TGTGCCAGCAGTTTAGTAGCGAGCCATAGCACAGATACGCAGTATTTT. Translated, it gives CASSLVASHSTDTQYF.

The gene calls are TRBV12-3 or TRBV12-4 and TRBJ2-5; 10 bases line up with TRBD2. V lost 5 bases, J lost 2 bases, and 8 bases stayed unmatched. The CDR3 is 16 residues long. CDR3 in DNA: TGTGCCAGCAGTACCGAGCTAGCGGGAGTGCAAGAGACCCAGTACTTC. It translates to CASSTELAGVQETQYF.

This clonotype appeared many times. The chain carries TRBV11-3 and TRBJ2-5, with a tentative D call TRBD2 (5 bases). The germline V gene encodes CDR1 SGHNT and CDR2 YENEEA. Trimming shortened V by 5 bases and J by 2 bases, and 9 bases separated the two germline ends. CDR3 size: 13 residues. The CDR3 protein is CASSTREQETQYF. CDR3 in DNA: TGTGCCAGCAGCACCCGGGAACAAGAGACCCAGTACTTC.

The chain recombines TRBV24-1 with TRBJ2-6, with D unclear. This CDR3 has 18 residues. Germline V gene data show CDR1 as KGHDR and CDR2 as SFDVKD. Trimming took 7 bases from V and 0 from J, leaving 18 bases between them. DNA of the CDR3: TGTGCCACCAGGGACCGGGCCGCTCTACCCTCTGGGGCCAACGTCCTGACTTTC. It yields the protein CATRDRAALPSGANVLTF.

CDR3 coding DNA: TGTGCCATCAGTGATTTAGGGGCCACTGGCTACACCTTC. Translating gives CAISDLGATGYTF. The chain employs TRBV10-3 and TRBJ1-2, with D possibly being TRBD1 (5 bases). The length of the CDR3 is 13 residues. V was clipped by 3 bases and J by 7 bases, with 12 bases between them. Germline V gene lookup returns CDR1 ENHRY and CDR2 SYGVKD.

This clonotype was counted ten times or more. CDR3 nucleotide sequence: TGTGCCAGCAGCTTAGTGCGGGAGTGGGGAAATGAGCAGTTCTTC. This translates into CASSLVREWGNEQFF. V usage is TRBV7-8 and J usage is TRBJ2-1; 7 bases line up with TRBD2. V lost 1 base, J lost 7 bases, and 7 bases stayed unmatched. The CDR3 loop spans 15 amino acids. Germline V lookup: CDR1 SGHVS, CDR2 FQNEAQ.

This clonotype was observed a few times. The CDR3 is CASSFGSLYEQYF. CDR3 sequence (DNA): TGCGCCAGCAGCTTCGGGAGCCTCTACGAGCAGTACTTC. The chain carries TRBV5-1 and TRBJ2-7; possible D gene TRBD2, 6 bases. Trimming removed 2 bases from V and 3 bases from J, with 9 bases in between. The CDR3 runs to 13 residues. CDR1 and CDR2 from the germline V gene are SGHRS and YFSETQ.

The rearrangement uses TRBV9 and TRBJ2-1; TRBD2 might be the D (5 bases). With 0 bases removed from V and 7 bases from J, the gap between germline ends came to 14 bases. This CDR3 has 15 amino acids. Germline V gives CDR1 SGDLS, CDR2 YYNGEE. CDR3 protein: CASSVGGLAKNEQFF. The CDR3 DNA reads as TGTGCCAGCAGCGTAGGAGGGCTAGCTAAAAATGAGCAGTTCTTC.

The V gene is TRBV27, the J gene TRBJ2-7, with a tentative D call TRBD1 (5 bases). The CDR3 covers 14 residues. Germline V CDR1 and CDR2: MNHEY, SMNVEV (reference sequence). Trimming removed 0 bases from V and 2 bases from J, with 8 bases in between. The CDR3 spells CASSLSGLTYEQYF. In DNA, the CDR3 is TGTGCCAGCAGTTTATCGGGGCTTACCTACGAGCAGTACTTC.

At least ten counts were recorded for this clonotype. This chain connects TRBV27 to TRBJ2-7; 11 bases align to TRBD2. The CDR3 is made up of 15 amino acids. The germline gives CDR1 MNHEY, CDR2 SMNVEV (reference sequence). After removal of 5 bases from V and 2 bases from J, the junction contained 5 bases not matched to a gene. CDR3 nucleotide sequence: TGTGCCAGCAGTATTACTAGCGGGAGTCCCTACGAGCAGTACTTC. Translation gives CASSITSGSPYEQYF.

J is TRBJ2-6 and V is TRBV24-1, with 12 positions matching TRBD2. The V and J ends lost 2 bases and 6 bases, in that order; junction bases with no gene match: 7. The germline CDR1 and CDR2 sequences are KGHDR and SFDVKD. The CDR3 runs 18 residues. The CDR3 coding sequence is TGTGCCACCAGTGATTCCGGACTAGCGGGGCACGCGGCCAACGTCCTGACTTTC. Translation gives CATSDSGLAGHAANVLTF.

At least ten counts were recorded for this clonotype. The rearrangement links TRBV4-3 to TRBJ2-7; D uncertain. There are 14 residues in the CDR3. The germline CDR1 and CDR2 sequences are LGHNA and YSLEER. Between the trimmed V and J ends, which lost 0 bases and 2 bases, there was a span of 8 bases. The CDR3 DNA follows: TGCGCCAGCAGCCAAGAGCAATGGGCCTACGAGCAGTACTTC. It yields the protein CASSQEQWAYEQYF.

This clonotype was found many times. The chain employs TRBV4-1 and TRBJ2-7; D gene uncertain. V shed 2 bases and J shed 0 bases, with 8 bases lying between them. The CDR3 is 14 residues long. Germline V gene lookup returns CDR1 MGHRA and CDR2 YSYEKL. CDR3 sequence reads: CASSQNLFSYEQYF. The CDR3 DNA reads TGCGCCAGCAGCCAAAACTTGTTCTCCTACGAGCAGTACTTC.

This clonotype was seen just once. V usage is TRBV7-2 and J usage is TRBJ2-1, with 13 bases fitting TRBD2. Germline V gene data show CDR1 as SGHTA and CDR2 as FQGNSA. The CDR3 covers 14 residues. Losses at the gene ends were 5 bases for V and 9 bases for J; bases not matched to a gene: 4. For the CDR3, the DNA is TGTGCCAGCAGCGCGGGACTAGCGGGAAGTGAGCAGTTCTTC. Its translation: CASSAGLAGSEQFF.

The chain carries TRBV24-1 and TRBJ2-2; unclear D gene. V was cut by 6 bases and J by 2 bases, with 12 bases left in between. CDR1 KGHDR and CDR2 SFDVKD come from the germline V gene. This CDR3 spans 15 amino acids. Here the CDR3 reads CATSHRALNTGELFF. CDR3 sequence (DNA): TGTGCCACCAGTCACCGAGCCTTAAACACCGGGGAGCTGTTTTTT.

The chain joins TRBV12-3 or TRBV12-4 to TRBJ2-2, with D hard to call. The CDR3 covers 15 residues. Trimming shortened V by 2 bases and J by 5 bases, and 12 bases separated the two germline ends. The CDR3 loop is CASSLLRFGTGELFF. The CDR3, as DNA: TGTGCCAGCAGTTTATTGCGGTTTGGGACCGGGGAGCTGTTTTTT.

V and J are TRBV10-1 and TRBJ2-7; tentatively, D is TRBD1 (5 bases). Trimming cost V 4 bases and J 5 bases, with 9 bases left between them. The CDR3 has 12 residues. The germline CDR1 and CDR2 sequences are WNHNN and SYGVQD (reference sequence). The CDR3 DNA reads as TGCGCCAGCAGTGGACAGTCTAACGAGCAGTACTTC. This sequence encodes CASSGQSNEQYF.

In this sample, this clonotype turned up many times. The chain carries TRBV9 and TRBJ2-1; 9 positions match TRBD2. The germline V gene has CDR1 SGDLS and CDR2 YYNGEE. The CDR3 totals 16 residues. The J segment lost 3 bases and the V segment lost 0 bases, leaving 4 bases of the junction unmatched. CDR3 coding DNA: TGTGCCAGCAGCGTAGGAATAGCGGGAGTCTACAATGAGCAGTTCTTC. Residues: CASSVGIAGVYNEQFF.

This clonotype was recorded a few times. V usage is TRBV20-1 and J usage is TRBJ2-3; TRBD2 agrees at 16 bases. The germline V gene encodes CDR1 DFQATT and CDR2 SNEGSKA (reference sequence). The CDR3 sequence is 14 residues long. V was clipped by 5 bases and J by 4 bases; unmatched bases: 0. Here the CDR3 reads CSAGTSGRADTQYF. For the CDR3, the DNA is TGCAGTGCTGGGACTAGCGGGAGGGCAGATACGCAGTATTTT.

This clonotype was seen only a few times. The CDR3 spells CASGQSTYNEQFF. In DNA form, the CDR3 reads TGTGCCAGCGGACAGTCCACCTACAATGAGCAGTTCTTC. The chain is built from TRBV6-1 and TRBJ2-1; a weak D match, TRBD1 (6 bases). The CDR3 runs 13 residues. Germline loops: CDR1 MNHNS, CDR2 SASEGT. V lost 8 bases and J lost 2, with 10 bases in between.

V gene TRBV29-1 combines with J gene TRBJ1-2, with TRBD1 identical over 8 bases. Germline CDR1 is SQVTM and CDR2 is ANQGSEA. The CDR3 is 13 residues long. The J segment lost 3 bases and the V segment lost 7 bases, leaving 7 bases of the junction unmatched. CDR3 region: CSGMTGDDYGYTF. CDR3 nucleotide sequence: TGCAGCGGGATGACAGGGGATGACTATGGCTACACCTTC.

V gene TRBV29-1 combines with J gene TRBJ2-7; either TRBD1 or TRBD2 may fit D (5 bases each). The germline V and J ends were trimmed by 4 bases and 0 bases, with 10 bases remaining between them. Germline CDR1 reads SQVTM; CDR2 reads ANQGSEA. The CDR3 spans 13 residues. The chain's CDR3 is CSVGSDSSYEQYF. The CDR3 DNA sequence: TGCAGCGTTGGTAGCGACAGCTCCTACGAGCAGTACTTC.

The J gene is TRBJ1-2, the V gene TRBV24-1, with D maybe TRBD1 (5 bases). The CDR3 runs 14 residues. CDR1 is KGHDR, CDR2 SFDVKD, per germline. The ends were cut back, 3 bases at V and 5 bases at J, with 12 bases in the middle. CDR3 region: CATSDPQGKYGYTF. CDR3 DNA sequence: TGTGCCACCAGTGATCCTCAGGGAAAGTATGGCTACACCTTC.

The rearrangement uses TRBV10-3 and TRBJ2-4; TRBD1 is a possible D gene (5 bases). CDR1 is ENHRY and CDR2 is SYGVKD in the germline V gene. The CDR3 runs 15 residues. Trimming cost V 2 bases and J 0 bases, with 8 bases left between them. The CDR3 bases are TGTGCCATCAGTGAGACAGGTCTAGCCAAAAACATTCAGTACTTC. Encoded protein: CAISETGLAKNIQYF.

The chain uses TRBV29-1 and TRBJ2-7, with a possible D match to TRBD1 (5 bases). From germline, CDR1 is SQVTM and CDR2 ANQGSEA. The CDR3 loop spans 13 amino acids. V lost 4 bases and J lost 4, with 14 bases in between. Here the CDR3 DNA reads TGCAGCGTTGGAGAAGGGGCAAGTTACGAGCAGTACTTC. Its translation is CSVGEGASYEQYF.

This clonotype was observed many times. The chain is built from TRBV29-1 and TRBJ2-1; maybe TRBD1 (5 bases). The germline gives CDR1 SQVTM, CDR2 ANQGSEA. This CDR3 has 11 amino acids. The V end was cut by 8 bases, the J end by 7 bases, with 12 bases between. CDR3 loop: CSPRVMNEQFF. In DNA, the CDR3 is TGCAGCCCCAGGGTAATGAATGAGCAGTTCTTC.

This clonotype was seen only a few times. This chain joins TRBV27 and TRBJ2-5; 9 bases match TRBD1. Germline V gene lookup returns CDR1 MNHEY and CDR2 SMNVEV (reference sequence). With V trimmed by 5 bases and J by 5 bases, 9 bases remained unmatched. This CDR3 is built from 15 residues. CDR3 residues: CASSPLGQGVETQYF. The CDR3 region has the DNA TGTGCCAGCAGTCCCCTGGGACAGGGAGTGGAGACCCAGTACTTC.

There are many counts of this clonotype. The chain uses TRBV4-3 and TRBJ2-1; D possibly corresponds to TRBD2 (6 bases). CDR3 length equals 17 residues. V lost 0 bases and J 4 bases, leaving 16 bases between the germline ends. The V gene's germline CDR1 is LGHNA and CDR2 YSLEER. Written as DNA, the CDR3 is TGCGCCAGCAGCCAAGAAGTGACCCGGGAGTGGTACAATGAGCAGTTCTTC. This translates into CASSQEVTREWYNEQFF.

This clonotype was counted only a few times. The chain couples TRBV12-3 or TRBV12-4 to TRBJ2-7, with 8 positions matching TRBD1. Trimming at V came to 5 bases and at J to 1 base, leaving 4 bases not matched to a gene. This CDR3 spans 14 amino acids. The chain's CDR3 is CASSPGDRSYEQYF. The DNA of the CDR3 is TGTGCCAGCAGTCCCGGGGACAGGTCCTACGAGCAGTACTTC.